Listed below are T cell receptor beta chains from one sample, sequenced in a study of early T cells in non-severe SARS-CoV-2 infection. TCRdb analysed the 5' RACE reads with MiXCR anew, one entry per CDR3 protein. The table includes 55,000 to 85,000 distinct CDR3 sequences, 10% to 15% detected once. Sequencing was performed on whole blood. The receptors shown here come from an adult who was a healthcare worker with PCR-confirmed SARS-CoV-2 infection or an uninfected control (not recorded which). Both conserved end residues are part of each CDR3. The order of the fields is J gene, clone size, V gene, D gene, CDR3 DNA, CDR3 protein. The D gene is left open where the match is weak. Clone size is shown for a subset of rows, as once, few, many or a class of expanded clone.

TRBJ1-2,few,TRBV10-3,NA,TGTGCCATCAGTGAACCGAACAGATCTAACTATGGCTACACCTTC,CAISEPNRSNYGYTF
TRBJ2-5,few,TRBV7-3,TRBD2,TGTGCCAGCAGCTTAAGCGGGGGGACCCAAGAGACCCAGTACTTC,CASSLSGGTQETQYF
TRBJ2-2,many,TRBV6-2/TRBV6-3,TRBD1,TGTGCCAGCTATGGACAGGGGTCCACCGGGGAGCTGTTTTTT,CASYGQGSTGELFF
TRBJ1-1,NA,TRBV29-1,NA,TGCAGCGTTGAAGATCTATCCACTGAAGCTTTCTTT,CSVEDLSTEAFF
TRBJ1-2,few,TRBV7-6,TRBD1,TGTGCCAGCAGCCCGGGGACAGGGGGTGTTCTAACCTTC,CASSPGTGGVLTF
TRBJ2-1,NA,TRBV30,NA,TGTGCCTGGAGCCCGGGGCCAGGGCAGTTCTTC,CAWSPGPGQFF
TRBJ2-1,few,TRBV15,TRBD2,TGTGCCACCAGCAGAGACAGGGTACGGGGGGGTGAGCAGTTCTTC,CATSRDRVRGGEQFF
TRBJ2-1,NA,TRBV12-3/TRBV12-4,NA,TGTGCCAGCAGTTTAGCGCTCGAGGGAAGGGGCCCCTCCTCCTACAATGAGCAGTTCTTC,CASSLALEGRGPSSYNEQFF
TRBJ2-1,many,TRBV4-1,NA,TGCGCCAGCAGCCAAGAGTGGGATGAGCAGTTCTTC,CASSQEWDEQFF
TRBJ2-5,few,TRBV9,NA,TGTGCCAGCAGCGTAGGTCCCGCCCAAGAGACCCAGTACTTC,CASSVGPAQETQYF
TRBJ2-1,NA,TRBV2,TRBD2,TGTGCCAGCGCGGGGGGCCAGGGGACTAGATTCAATGAGCAGTTCTTC,CASAGGQGTRFNEQFF
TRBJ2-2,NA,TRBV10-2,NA,TGCGCCAGCAGTGAGGTCCAGTCCGGGGAGCTGTTTTTT,CASSEVQSGELFF
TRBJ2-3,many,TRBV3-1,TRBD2,TGTGCCAGCAGCCAAGTGGCTAGCGGGGTGACGCCGCAGTATTTT,CASSQVASGVTPQYF
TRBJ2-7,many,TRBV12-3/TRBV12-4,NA,TGTGCCAGCAGTTTAGGGGGTAGTCTGAGTGAGCAGTACTTC,CASSLGGSLSEQYF
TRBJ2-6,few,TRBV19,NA,TGTGCCAGTAGCGAGGGGACTGGGGCCAACGTCCTGACTTTC,CASSEGTGANVLTF
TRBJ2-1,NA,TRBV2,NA,TGTGCCAGCGTGAGGGGAGCGGCTAACAATGAGCAGTTCTTC,CASVRGAANNEQFF
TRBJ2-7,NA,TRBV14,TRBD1,TGTGCCAGCAGCCCGCGGAGGCAGGGGGCCTACGAGCAGTACTTC,CASSPRRQGAYEQYF
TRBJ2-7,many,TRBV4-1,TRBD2,TGCGCCAGCAGCCAGCAACTAGCGGGCGGCGAGCAGTACTTC,CASSQQLAGGEQYF
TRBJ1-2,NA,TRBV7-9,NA,TGTGCCAGCAGCCAAGGGGAGGGGGTAAACTATGGCTACACCTTC,CASSQGEGVNYGYTF
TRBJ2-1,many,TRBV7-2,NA,TGTGCCAGCAGCTTAATGCCGAGCTCCTACAATGAGCAGTTCTTC,CASSLMPSSYNEQFF
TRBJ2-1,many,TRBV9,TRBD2,TGTGCCAGCAGCGTAGCTGGAGCGGGAGGTTACAATGAGCAGTTCTTC,CASSVAGAGGYNEQFF
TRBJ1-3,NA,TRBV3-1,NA,TGTGCCAGCAGCCCCGGCAGTAACGGAAACACCATATATTTT,CASSPGSNGNTIYF
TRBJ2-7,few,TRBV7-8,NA,TGTGCCAGCAGCTTCCAGGACTCTACTTCCTACGAGCAGTACTTC,CASSFQDSTSYEQYF
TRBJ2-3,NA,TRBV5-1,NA,TGCGCCAGCAGCCCCGGACAGAGCAATACAGATACGCAGTATTTT,CASSPGQSNTDTQYF
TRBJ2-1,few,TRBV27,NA,TGTGCCAGCAGTTCCGCTGGGGGCAGTAACTACAATGAGCAGTTCTTC,CASSSAGGSNYNEQFF
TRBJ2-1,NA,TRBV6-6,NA,TGTGCCAGCAGTTACTCGACGGGGGCAGGGTACAATGAGCAGTTCTTC,CASSYSTGAGYNEQFF
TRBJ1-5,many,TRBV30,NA,TGTGCCTGGAGTCATGCAGGGCGTCAGCCCCAGCATTTT,CAWSHAGRQPQHF
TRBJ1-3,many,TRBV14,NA,TGTGCCAGCAGGCGAATCTCTGGAAACACCATATATTTT,CASRRISGNTIYF
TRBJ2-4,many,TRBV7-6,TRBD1,TGTGCCAGCAGCTTAGCGGGAGGGACAGGGAGGGACATTCAGTACTTC,CASSLAGGTGRDIQYF
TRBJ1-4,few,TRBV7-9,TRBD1,TGTGCCAGCAGCTTAACAGGGGGTGGAGAAAAACTGTTTTTT,CASSLTGGGEKLFF
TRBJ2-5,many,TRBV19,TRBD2,TGTGCCAGTAGTACATCACTAGCGGGAATTGAGACCCAGTACTTC,CASSTSLAGIETQYF
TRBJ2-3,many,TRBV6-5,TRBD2,TGTGCCAGCCGGGACTACACAGATACGCAGTATTTT,CASRDYTDTQYF
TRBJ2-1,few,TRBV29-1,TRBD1,TGCAGCGTAGGGGGCGGCGGTCCCCAAACAGATGAGCAGTTCTTC,CSVGGGGPQTDEQFF
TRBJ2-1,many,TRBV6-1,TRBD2,TGTGCCAGCACCCTGAGCCCGACTAGCGCCAACAATGAGCAGTTCTTC,CASTLSPTSANNEQFF
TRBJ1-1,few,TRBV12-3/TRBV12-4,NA,TGTGCCAGCAGTTTGTTTAACAGGGCCAGCACTGAAGCTTTCTTT,CASSLFNRASTEAFF